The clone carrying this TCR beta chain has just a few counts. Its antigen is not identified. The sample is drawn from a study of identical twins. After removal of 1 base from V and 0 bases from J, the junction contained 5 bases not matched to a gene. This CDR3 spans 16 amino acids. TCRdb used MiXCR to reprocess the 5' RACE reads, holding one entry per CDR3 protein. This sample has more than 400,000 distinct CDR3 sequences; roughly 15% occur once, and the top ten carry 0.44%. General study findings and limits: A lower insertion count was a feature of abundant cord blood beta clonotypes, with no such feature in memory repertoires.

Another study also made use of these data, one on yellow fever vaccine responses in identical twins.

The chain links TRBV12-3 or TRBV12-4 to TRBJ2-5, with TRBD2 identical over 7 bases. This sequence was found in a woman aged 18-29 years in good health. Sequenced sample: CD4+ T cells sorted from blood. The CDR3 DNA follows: TGTGCCAGCAGTTTAGGGCTAGCGGAGAACCAAGAGACCCAGTACTTC. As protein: CASSLGLAENQETQYF.